This T cell receptor (beta chain) was sequenced for a study of PD-L1 blockade in urothelial cancer (dated by TCRdb to about 2017). Study-wide context: Therapy was started around 2014 for all patients, and atezolizumab 1,200 mg was administered intravenously every 3 weeks. Durable clinical benefit was achieved by nine patients but not by the remaining 20. Pretreatment tumor samples and matched peripheral blood, collected serially before and after atezolizumab treatment, underwent TCR sequencing. About 85% of the roughly 30 patients were males with bladder-origin urothelial cancer, and 18 of 29 reported a prior smoking history. Blood samples were analyzed at two time points: 3 weeks after treatment start (second dose) and 6 weeks after treatment start. Blood samples gave a median of around 140,000 T cells and approximately 80,000 unique TCRs, with a median clonality of around 0.074. An ECOG performance status of 0 or 1 was recorded for the patients, and 0 to 3 prior chemotherapy regimens had been received by the patients. The study was an exploratory multi-omic analysis of somatic, immune and clinical correlates of response to PD-L1 blockade with atezolizumab in urothelial cancer. Progression-free survival longer than 6 months counted as durable clinical benefit, and TCR features were additionally tested against both progression-free and overall survival. In the same patients, pretreatment tumors underwent whole exome sequencing and RNA sequencing in addition to TCR sequencing. Over 28 patients had pretreatment blood TCR-seq, some 25 had at least one posttreatment blood collection, and some 25 had tumor TCR-seq. Study-level results and caveats: Because the sample size was small (n of about 27) and many exploratory analyses were performed, the results are intended to be hypothesis-generating. Improved progression-free and overall survival was found to be associated with pretreatment peripheral blood TCR clonality below the median. Greater expansion of tumor-associated TCR clones in peripheral blood 3 weeks after the start of treatment was observed in patients with durable benefit (n of about 20, p = 0.022).

In light of the paper, this sample's time point label describes: pretreatment peripheral blood. The cohort comprised 25 to 35 patients with locally advanced or metastatic urothelial carcinoma treated at Memorial Sloan Kettering on a trial protocol. Peripheral blood mononuclear cells were collected from each patient pretreatment and during treatment, giving between 1 and 8 total time points per patient. The Qiagen DNeasy Blood extraction kit was used to purify genomic DNA from total PBMCs and from tumor samples. Collected pretreatment and during treatment, PBMCs were isolated and stored as previously described. Synthetic TCR analog templates were spiked into each PCR to estimate absolute template abundance from read counts. The immunoSEQ assay used bias-controlled V and J gene primers to amplify TCRbeta CDR3 regions from genomic DNA. Sequencing of rearranged TCRbeta segments was done at approximately 20X coverage. The original pipeline was this. Clustering was used to correct sequencing errors, and CDR3s were annotated against IMGT to assign V, D and J genes. Downstream analyses used only productive TCRbeta rearrangements and left out out-of-frame or stop-codon sequences. Clonality was computed as one minus Shannon entropy normalized by the log of the number of unique productive sequences. Clones differing between time points or between blood and tumor were identified by Fisher's exact test with Benjamini-Hochberg correction at adjusted p below 0.01. Sourced from immuneACCESS, this table was stored by TCRdb with only in-frame sequences that have V and J called. A share of the clones is absent; for the studies checked, an unresolved V gene accounts for under half, and the remainder has no known explanation. The D gene and trimming were derived from the DNA, and the V and J assignments and clone size from that table. In all, the sample holds roughly 90,000 clones, and roughly 90% of those were seen once. Roughly 0.97% of the sample is held by the ten biggest clonotypes.

Reading the germline V gene gives CDR1 SGHAT and CDR2 FQNNGV. The CDR3 runs 16 residues from the cysteine to the phenylalanine. The kept DNA is CDR3 alone, 48 bases in frame from the first base. The germline V end is reduced by 5 bases and the J end by 3 bases; junction bases left unmatched: 10. As concerns this clone: Its specific antigen is unknown. It has no much larger one-base neighbor in the sample; base qualities were not kept.

Material: PBMCs, obtained around atezolizumab (anti-PD-L1) treatment. This sequence originates from an elderly woman with urothelial cancer. The chain is made from TRBV11-2 and TRBJ2-1, with 7 bases matching TRBD1. The DNA sequence is TGTGCCAGCAGCGAGGCCGGGACAGTGAGCTACAATGAGCAGTTCTTC. Its amino acids are CASSEAGTVSYNEQFF.